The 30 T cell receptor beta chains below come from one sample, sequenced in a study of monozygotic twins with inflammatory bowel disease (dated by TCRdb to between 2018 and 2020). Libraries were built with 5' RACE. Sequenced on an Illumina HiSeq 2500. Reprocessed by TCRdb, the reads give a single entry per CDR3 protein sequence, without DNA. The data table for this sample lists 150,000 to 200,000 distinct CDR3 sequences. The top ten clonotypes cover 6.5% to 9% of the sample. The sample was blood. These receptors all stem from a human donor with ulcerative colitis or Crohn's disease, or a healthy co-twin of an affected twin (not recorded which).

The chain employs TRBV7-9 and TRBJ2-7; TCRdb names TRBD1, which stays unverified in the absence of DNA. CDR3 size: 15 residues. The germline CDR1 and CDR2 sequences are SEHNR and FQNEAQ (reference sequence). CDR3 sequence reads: CASSTRQVQGYEQYF. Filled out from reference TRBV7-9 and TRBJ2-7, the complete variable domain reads DTGVSQNPRHKITKRGQNVTFRCDPISEHNRLYWYRQTLGQGPEFLTYFQNEAQLEKSRLLSDRFSAERPKGSFSTLEIQRTEQGDSAMYLCASSTRQVQGYEQYFGPGTRLTVT.

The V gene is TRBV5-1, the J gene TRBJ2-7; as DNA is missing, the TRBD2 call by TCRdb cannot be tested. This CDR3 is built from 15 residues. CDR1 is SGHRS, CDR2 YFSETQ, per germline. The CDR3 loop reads CASSLASGGHDEQYF.

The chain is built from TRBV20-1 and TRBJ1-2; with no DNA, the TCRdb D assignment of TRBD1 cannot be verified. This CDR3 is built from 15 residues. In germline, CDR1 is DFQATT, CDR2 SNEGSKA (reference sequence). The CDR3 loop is CSARLRTGSYYGYTF.

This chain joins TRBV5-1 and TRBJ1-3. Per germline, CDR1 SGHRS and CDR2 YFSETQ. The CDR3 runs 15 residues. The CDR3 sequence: CASSLDGTSGNTIYF.

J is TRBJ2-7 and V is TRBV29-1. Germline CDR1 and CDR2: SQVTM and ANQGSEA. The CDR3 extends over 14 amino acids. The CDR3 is CSVEDRVSSYEQYF.

The CDR3 sequence: CASSLLLGNGYTF. The chain combines TRBV6-5 with TRBJ1-2. CDR1 is MNHEY, CDR2 SVGAGI, per germline. The CDR3 length is 13 residues.

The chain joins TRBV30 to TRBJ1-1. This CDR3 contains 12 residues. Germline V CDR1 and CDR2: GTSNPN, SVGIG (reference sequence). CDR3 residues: CAWRRGSTEAFF.

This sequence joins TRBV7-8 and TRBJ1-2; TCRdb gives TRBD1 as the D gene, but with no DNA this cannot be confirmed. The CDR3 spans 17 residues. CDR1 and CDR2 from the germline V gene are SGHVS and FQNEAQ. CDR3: CASSLAIDRAFNYGYTF.

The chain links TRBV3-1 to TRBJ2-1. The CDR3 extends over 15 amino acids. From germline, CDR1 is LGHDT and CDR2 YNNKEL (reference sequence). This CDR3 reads CASSQASLSYNEQFF.

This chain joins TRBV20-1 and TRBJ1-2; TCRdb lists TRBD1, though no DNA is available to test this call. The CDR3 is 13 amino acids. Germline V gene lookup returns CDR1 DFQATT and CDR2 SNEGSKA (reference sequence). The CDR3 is CSAPGTGGNGYTF.

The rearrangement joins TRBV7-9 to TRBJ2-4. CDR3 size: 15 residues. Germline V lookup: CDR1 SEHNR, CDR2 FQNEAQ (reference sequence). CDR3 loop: CASSLDTIAKNIQYF.

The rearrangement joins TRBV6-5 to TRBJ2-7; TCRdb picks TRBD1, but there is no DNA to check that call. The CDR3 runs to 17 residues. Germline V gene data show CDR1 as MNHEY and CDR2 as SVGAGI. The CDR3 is CASSYRLLPGQGDEQYF.

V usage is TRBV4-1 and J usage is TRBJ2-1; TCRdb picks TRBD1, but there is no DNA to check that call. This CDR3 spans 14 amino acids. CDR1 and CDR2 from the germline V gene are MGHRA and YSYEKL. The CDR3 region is CASSRGYLEETQFF.

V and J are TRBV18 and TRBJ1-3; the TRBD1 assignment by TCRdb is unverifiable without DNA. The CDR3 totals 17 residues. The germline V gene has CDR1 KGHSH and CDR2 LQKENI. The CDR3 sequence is CASSPLRTGGSGNTIYF.

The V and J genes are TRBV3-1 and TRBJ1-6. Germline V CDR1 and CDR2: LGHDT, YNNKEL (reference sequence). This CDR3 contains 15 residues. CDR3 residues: CASSQDRLANSPLHF.

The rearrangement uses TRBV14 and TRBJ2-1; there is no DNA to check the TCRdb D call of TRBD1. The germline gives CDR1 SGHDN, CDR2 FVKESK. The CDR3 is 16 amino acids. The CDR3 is CASSQVGQGTYNEQFF.

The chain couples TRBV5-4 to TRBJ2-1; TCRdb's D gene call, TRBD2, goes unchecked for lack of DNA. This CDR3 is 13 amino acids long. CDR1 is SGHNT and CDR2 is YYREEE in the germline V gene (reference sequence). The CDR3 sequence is CATRLAGANEQFF.

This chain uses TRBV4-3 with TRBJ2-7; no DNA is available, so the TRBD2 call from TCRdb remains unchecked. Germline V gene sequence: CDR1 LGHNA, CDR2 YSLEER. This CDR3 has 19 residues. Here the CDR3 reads CASSQDLSLAGGPFYEQYF.

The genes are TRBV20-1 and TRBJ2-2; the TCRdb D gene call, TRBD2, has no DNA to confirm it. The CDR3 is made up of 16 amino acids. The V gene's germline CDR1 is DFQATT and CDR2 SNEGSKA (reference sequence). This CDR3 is CSARDEGRAPGGELFF.

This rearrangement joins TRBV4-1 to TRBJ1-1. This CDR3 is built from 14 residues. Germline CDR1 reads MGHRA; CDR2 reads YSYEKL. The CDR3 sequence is CASSQDDGRTEAFF.

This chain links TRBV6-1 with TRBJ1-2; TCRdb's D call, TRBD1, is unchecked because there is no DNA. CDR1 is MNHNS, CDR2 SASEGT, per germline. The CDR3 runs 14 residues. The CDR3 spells CASSEGQPLRSYTF.

The CDR3: CSAGYRAETQYF. This chain uses TRBV20-1 with TRBJ2-5; TCRdb names TRBD1, which stays unverified in the absence of DNA. In germline, CDR1 is DFQATT, CDR2 SNEGSKA (reference sequence). This CDR3 contains 12 residues.

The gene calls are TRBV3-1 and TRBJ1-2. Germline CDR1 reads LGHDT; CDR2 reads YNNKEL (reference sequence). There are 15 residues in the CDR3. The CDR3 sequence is CASSQASSSEYGYTF.

The CDR3 sequence is CASSPIGGPQHF. The chain carries TRBV7-9 and TRBJ1-5. The CDR3 runs to 12 residues. The germline V gene encodes CDR1 SEHNR and CDR2 FQNEAQ (reference sequence).

This chain's CDR3 is CSARAPEWREALRGLYEQYF. The chain is built from TRBV20-1 and TRBJ2-7; TCRdb returns TRBD2, unconfirmable since there is no DNA. Germline-derived CDR1 and CDR2 are DFQATT and SNEGSKA (reference sequence). The CDR3 has 20 amino acids.

CDR3 sequence: CASSLGGNSPLHF. The chain joins TRBV5-8 to TRBJ1-6; TCRdb designates TRBD1, a call that cannot be tested without DNA. Germline values: CDR1 SGHTS, CDR2 YDEGEE. The CDR3 runs 13 residues.

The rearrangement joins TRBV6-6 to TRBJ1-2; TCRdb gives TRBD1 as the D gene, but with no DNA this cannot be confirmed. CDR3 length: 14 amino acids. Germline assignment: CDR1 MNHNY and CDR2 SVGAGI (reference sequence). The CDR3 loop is CASSYGDRGDGYTF.

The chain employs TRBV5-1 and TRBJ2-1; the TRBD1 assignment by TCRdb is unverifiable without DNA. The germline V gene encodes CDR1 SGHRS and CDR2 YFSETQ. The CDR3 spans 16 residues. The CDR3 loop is CASSFRTARDYNEQFF.

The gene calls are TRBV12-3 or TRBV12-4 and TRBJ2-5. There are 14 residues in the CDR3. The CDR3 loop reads CASSLSGNQETQYF.

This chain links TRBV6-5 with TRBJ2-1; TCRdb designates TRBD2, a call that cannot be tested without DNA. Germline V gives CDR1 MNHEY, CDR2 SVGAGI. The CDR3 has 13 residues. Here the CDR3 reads CASMGGPYNEQFF.